These 25 T cell receptor beta chains originate from one sample sequenced in a study of T cells in Graves' hyperthyroidism and ophthalmopathy. There were TCR beta CDR3 regions amplified from RNA transcripts. When the TCR CDR3 underwent first-round RT-PCR, the HTBI primer set was used. TCRdb re-called the multiplex PCR reads through MiXCR, storing one row per CDR3 protein. The sample has about half a million distinct CDR3 sequences; about 20% are singletons. The sample taken for sequencing was blood. The receptors shown here come from a man aged 35 to 55 with Graves' ophthalmopathy.

Many counts were recorded for this clonotype. The chain couples TRBV7-2 to TRBJ1-5; tentatively, D is TRBD1 (5 bases). Trimming left V 1 base short and J 6 bases short, with 10 bases between. CDR1 and CDR2 from the germline V gene are SGHTA and FQGNSA. The CDR3 has 14 amino acids. DNA of the CDR3: TGTGCCAGCAGCTTAGACAGGAGGGGTCAGCCCCAGCATTTT. This sequence encodes CASSLDRRGQPQHF.

This clonotype was recorded many times. This chain joins TRBV11-2 and TRBJ2-1, with TRBD2 matching 8 bases. The CDR3 is 15 amino acids. The germline gives CDR1 SGHAT, CDR2 FQNNGV. The V and J ends lost 1 base and 3 bases, in that order; junction bases with no gene match: 2. CDR3 sequence (DNA): TGTGCCAGCAGCTTAGGGACTAGCAGCTACAATGAGCAGTTCTTC. This codes for CASSLGTSSYNEQFF. Supplemented by reference TRBV11-2 and TRBJ2-1, the full variable domain reads EAGVAQSPRYKIIEKRQSVAFWCNPISGHATLYWYQQILGQGPKLLIQFQNNGVVDDSQLPKDRFSAERLKGVDSTLKIQPAKLEDSAVYLCASSLGTSSYNEQFFGPGTRLTVL.

The V call is TRBV2, the J call TRBJ2-7; no reliable D call. Trimming shortened V by 1 base and J by 0 bases, and 16 bases separated the two germline ends. Per the germline V gene, CDR1 is SNHLY and CDR2 is FYNNEI. The CDR3 covers 17 residues. CDR3 in amino acids: CASSEDRVTISSYEQYF. Written as DNA, the CDR3 is TGTGCCAGCAGTGAAGATAGGGTTACCATCAGCTCCTACGAGCAGTACTTC. The full variable domain, in which reference TRBV2 and TRBJ2-7 provide the parts outside the CDR3, is EPEVTQTPSHQVTQMGQEVILRCVPISNHLYFYWYRQILGQKVEFLVSFYNNEISEKSEIFDDQFSVERPDGSNFTLKIRSTKLEDSAMYFCASSEDRVTISSYEQYFGPGTRLTVT.

The chain carries TRBV18 and TRBJ2-3; no reliable D call. Trimming pared 1 base from V and 6 bases from J, leaving 11 bases between. The CDR3 sequence is 14 residues long. Per the germline V gene, CDR1 is KGHSH and CDR2 is LQKENI. The CDR3 region is CASSPRGFPDTQYF. In nucleotides, the CDR3 is TGTGCCAGCTCACCACGGGGATTCCCCGATACGCAGTATTTT.

This clonotype was seen more than once but under ten times. This chain joins TRBV6-2 or TRBV6-3 and TRBJ2-1; no clear D. The V and J ends lost 5 bases and 3 bases respectively, with 11 bases between them. CDR3 size: 14 residues. Germline lookup yields CDR1 MNHEY and CDR2 SVGEGT. CDR3 amino acids: CASSTPDGYNEQFF. CDR3 nucleotides: TGTGCCAGCAGTACCCCGGACGGCTACAATGAGCAGTTCTTC.

The sample holds many counts of this clonotype. The rearrangement uses TRBV20-1 and TRBJ2-3; 13 bases agree with TRBD2. Germline V gene sequence: CDR1 DFQATT, CDR2 SNEGSKA (reference sequence). The CDR3 covers 15 residues. Germline trimming cut 6 bases from V and 5 bases from J; bases unmatched to any gene: 8. The CDR3 loop is CSAVRLAGGKDTQYF. For the CDR3, the DNA is TGCAGTGCAGTTAGACTAGCGGGGGGAAAAGATACGCAGTATTTT.

This clonotype was seen at least ten times. This chain joins TRBV12-3 or TRBV12-4 and TRBJ2-1; D gene unclear. The CDR3 sequence is 14 residues long. Trimming stripped 2 bases from V and 10 bases from J, with 15 bases between. The DNA of the CDR3 is TGTGCCAGCAGTTTAAGAGTAGTTATTTTCGAGCAGTTCTTC. Encoded protein: CASSLRVVIFEQFF.

This clonotype was seen repeatedly, ten times or more. V is TRBV28 and J is TRBJ1-2; the D gene is possibly TRBD1 (6 bases). The CDR3 is 13 residues long. Trimming pared 5 bases from V and 4 bases from J, leaving 11 bases between. Per germline, CDR1 MDHEN and CDR2 SYDVKM. CDR3 in DNA: TGTGCCAGCAGTACGACAGGAGTCTATGGCTACACCTTC. Amino acid sequence: CASSTTGVYGYTF.

This clonotype has a count of ten or more. V gene TRBV6-1 combines with J gene TRBJ1-1, with 10 bases lining up with TRBD1. Germline V gives CDR1 MNHNS, CDR2 SASEGT. The J segment lost 1 base and the V segment lost 6 bases, leaving 5 bases of the junction unmatched. This CDR3 is 15 amino acids long. CDR3 in amino acids: CASRGQGSGNTEAFF. In nucleotides, the CDR3 is TGTGCCAGCAGGGGACAGGGGAGTGGGAACACTGAAGCTTTCTTT.

The rearrangement uses TRBV5-5 and TRBJ1-5; TRBD1 agrees at 7 bases. There are 13 residues in the CDR3. V gave up 2 bases and J gave up 7 bases; unmatched junction bases: 3. Germline V CDR1 and CDR2: SGHKS, YYEKEE (reference sequence). CDR3 sequence: CASSLQGHQPQHF. The CDR3 nucleotides read TGTGCCAGCAGCTTACAGGGGCACCAGCCCCAGCATTTT.

In this sample, this clonotype turned up many times. V usage is TRBV7-2 and J usage is TRBJ1-1, with a possible D match to TRBD1 (6 bases). V dropped 0 bases and J dropped 0 bases, with 20 bases sitting between them. The CDR3 is 19 amino acids. From germline, CDR1 is SGHTA and CDR2 FQGNSA. The CDR3: CASSLAPLGSGGMNTEAFF. The CDR3 DNA reads TGTGCCAGCAGCTTAGCACCCTTGGGGTCGGGGGGCATGAACACTGAAGCTTTCTTT.

This clonotype turned up a few times. The chain combines TRBV6-1 with TRBJ1-2, with TRBD1 matching over 11 bases. V shed 5 bases, J shed 6 bases, and the junction held 14 bases outside the gene matches. This CDR3 contains 17 residues. Looked up from germline, CDR1 is MNHNS and CDR2 is SASEGT. CDR3 DNA sequence: TGTGCCAGCAGTTGGGCCGGGACAGGGGGTAGAAGGAATGGCTACACCTTC. It specifies CASSWAGTGGRRNGYTF.

On this clonotype: This clone may be a read error of a much larger clone one base away. This chain connects TRBV30 to TRBJ1-1; D is unresolved. This CDR3 region has 12 residues. Germline V gene sequence: CDR1 GTSNPN, CDR2 SVGIG (reference sequence). CDR3 loop: CASDTTNTEALF. CDR3 coding DNA: TGTGCGTCTGACACGACGAACACTGAAGCTCTCTTT.

The chain links TRBV4-2 to TRBJ2-3, with 10 bases identical to TRBD2. J lost 2 bases, V lost 1 base, and 6 bases had no gene match. CDR1 LGHNA and CDR2 YNFKEQ come from the germline V gene. The CDR3 has 17 amino acids. DNA of the CDR3: TGTGCCAGCAGCCAAGGGACTCTAGCGGGGGTCACAGATACGCAGTATTTT. Translation gives CASSQGTLAGVTDTQYF.

The chain uses TRBV9 and TRBJ2-7; the D gene is possibly TRBD2 (6 bases). CDR3 length equals 14 residues. V was shortened by 0 bases and J by 6 bases, with 13 bases between the two germline ends. Germline CDR1 and CDR2: SGDLS and YYNGEE. CDR3 protein: CASSVDGGEGEQYF. CDR3 nucleotide sequence: TGTGCCAGCAGCGTAGATGGAGGGGAAGGCGAGCAGTACTTC.

This chain joins TRBV9 and TRBJ2-4; 8 bases fit TRBD1. J lost 4 bases, V lost 0 bases, and 6 bases had no gene match. Germline CDR1 is SGDLS and CDR2 is YYNGEE. The CDR3 is made up of 16 amino acids. CDR3 region: CASSVARDRIKNIQYF. The CDR3 bases are TGTGCCAGCAGCGTAGCTAGGGACAGGATAAAAAACATTCAGTACTTC.

This chain uses TRBV11-2 with TRBJ2-1, with 12 bases fitting TRBD2. Germline V lookup: CDR1 SGHAT, CDR2 FQNNGV. V trimming: 3 bases; J trimming: 9 bases; junction bases outside the gene matches: 6. CDR3 length equals 15 residues. The CDR3 DNA reads TGTGCCAGCAGCTTCGCTAGCGGGAGGGCCAGTGAGCAGTTCTTC. Amino acid sequence: CASSFASGRASEQFF.

The table lists this clonotype with many counts. The chain joins TRBV6-1 to TRBJ1-3; perhaps TRBD1 as D (6 bases). Germline V gene lookup returns CDR1 MNHNS and CDR2 SASEGT. The CDR3 runs 13 residues. Trimming removed 6 bases at V and 0 bases at J, with 6 bases between. The CDR3, as DNA: TGTGCCAGCAGGGACAGCTCTGGAAACACCATATATTTT. The encoded protein is CASRDSSGNTIYF.

The chain joins TRBV5-1 to TRBJ2-1, with 8 bases lining up with TRBD2. CDR1 and CDR2 (germline): SGHRS, YFSETQ. The CDR3 covers 15 residues. The junction had 13 bases not matched to a gene; V was cut back by 0 bases and J by 14 bases. The CDR3 nucleotides are TGCGCCAGCAGCTTGGTCCTAGCGGGTTCCCCAAGGAAGTTCTTC. It codes for CASSLVLAGSPRKFF. The entire variable domain, with the rest obtained from reference TRBV5-1 and TRBJ2-1, is as follows: KAGVTQTPRYLIKTRGQQVTLSCSPISGHRSVSWYQQTPGQGLQFLFEYFSETQRNKGNFPGRFSGRQFSNSRSEMNVSTLELGDSALYLCASSLVLAGSPRKFFGPGTRLTVL.

This clonotype has a count of ten or more. The V and J genes are TRBV5-1 and TRBJ2-3; TRBD2 is a possible D gene (5 bases). Between the trimmed V and J ends, which lost 3 bases and 2 bases, there was a span of 10 bases. There are 14 residues in the CDR3. Per germline, CDR1 SGHRS and CDR2 YFSETQ. The CDR3 DNA reads TGCGCCAGCAGCTCTGACTACCCCACAGATACGCAGTATTTT. This translates into CASSSDYPTDTQYF. Looking up the rest from reference TRBV5-1 and TRBJ2-3 gives the full variable domain: KAGVTQTPRYLIKTRGQQVTLSCSPISGHRSVSWYQQTPGQGLQFLFEYFSETQRNKGNFPGRFSGRQFSNSRSEMNVSTLELGDSALYLCASSSDYPTDTQYFGPGTRLTVL.

Written as DNA, the CDR3 is TGTGCCAGCAGTTACGCGGGAAAACTGTTTTTT. This encodes CASSYAGKLFF. The chain links TRBV6-5 to TRBJ1-4, with D unresolved. V was cut by 2 bases and J by 10 bases, with 5 bases left in between. The CDR3 consists of 11 residues. Germline CDR1 reads MNHEY; CDR2 reads SVGAGI.

This clonotype occurred a few times. This rearrangement joins TRBV3-1 to TRBJ2-7, with D uncertain. Trimming removed 5 bases from V and 2 bases from J, with 4 bases in between. The CDR3 extends over 11 amino acids. Germline lookup yields CDR1 LGHDT and CDR2 YNNKEL (reference sequence). The CDR3 is CASSKTYEQYF. The CDR3 DNA is TGTGCCAGCAGCAAAACCTACGAGCAGTACTTC.

This clonotype was found a few times. V and J are TRBV7-6 and TRBJ2-3, with 11 nucleotides matching TRBD2. Germline V lookup: CDR1 SGHVS, CDR2 FNYEAQ. This CDR3 is 18 amino acids long. Germline trimming cut 4 bases from V and 0 bases from J; bases unmatched to any gene: 9. DNA of the CDR3: TGTGCCAGCAGCTCGCTAGCGGGAGGACCTTATAGCACAGATACGCAGTATTTT. Its protein is CASSSLAGGPYSTDTQYF. Filled out from reference TRBV7-6 and TRBJ2-3, the complete variable domain reads GAGVSQSPRYKVTKRGQDVALRCDPISGHVSLYWYRQALGQGPEFLTYFNYEAQQDKSGLPNDRFSAERPEGSISTLTIQRTEQRDSAMYRCASSSLAGGPYSTDTQYFGPGTRLTVL.

This clonotype has a count of ten or more. Here the CDR3 DNA reads TGCGCCAGCAGCTTGGCCGGGGGACTAGCGGGAGGGCCTCGGGCCTACAATGAGCAGTTCTTC. Its protein is CASSLAGGLAGGPRAYNEQFF. The chain carries TRBV5-1 and TRBJ2-1; 16 nucleotides match TRBD2. The CDR3 covers 21 residues. Losses at the gene ends were 0 bases for V and 2 bases for J; bases not matched to a gene: 11. Per germline, CDR1 SGHRS and CDR2 YFSETQ.

The chain recombines TRBV4-1 with TRBJ2-1; TRBD2 is a possible D gene (5 bases). V lost 4 bases and J lost 7, with 14 bases in between. This CDR3 has 14 amino acids. Germline V CDR1 and CDR2: MGHRA, YSYEKL. This chain's CDR3 is CASSRVGEVNEQFF. DNA of the CDR3: TGCGCCAGCAGCCGTGTGGGAGAGGTAAATGAGCAGTTCTTC.